Sequencing of this TCR beta chain was carried out in a study of beta chain features in type 1 diabetes. Regarding the study as a whole: Insertion counts at VDJ junctions were lower in type 1 diabetes patients, who also showed more deletions there.

Only one heparinised blood draw was taken per donor, and its volume averaged about 120 mL. Isolation of CD4+ naive, central memory, regulatory and stem cell-like memory cells was achieved by sorting via CD45RO/CCR7/CD25/CD127/CD95/CD27. Each population that was sorted was more than 95% pure. The CDR3 extends over 16 amino acids. V lost 7 bases to trimming and J lost 0 bases, with 13 bases between them. The germline V gene has CDR1 KGHSH and CDR2 LQKENI. The entirety of the isolated RNA underwent reverse transcription, so expressed TCRB transcripts were sequenced. The table came from immunoSEQ multiplex PCR; TCRdb's copy has only in-frame clones and leaves some out. The top ten hold 0.02% to 0.025% of the sample, which has 860,000 or so clones, around a sixth seen once. This clone has more than one count but fewer than ten. Its antigen is not known.

The specimen was naive CD4+ T cells from blood. This TCR derives from a woman between 18 and 30 years old in good health. This rearrangement joins TRBV18 to TRBJ2-6; no clear D. The CDR3 region is CASWWQPLSGANVLTF. The CDR3 DNA is TGTGCCAGCTGGTGGCAGCCACTCTCTGGGGCCAACGTCCTGACTTTC.